This TCR beta chain was found in a study of CD8 T cells in ankylosing spondylitis. Using its own MiXCR run on the 5' RACE reads, TCRdb lists one record per CDR3 protein. The sample contains 250,000 to 400,000 distinct CDR3 sequences, 9.5% to 13% of which appear only once. Remarks on this clonotype: Its antigen remains unknown.

V dropped 6 bases and J dropped 8 bases, with 8 bases sitting between them. The CDR3 consists of 11 residues. Study observations and caveats: It was reported that disease-linked clones were significantly enriched in matched ankylosing spondylitis synovial fluid. Ankylosing spondylitis blood appeared to be characterized by a TCR beta motif of roughly eight highly homologous variants.

The V call is TRBV12-3 or TRBV12-4, the J call TRBJ2-1; no clear D. This sequence was found in a female donor with ankylosing spondylitis or in good health (not recorded which). The material sequenced was blood, either unsorted or a sorted T cell fraction (not recorded which). The CDR3 DNA reads TGTGCCAGCAGGGAGTGGGATGAGCAGTTCTTC. It specifies CASREWDEQFF.